This entry features one TCR beta chain sequence. The data are from a study of T cell repertoires in cytomegalovirus infection. As for the study in general: A matching HLA type, together with CMV infection, was signaled by public TCR beta signatures.

The V gene's germline CDR1 is MNHEY and CDR2 SMNVEV (reference sequence). This CDR3 region has 16 residues. Trimming took off 5 bases at V and 0 bases at J, with 14 bases between the two ends. TCRdb re-called the reads with MiXCR, one entry per CDR3 protein. This sample has 450,000 to 600,000 distinct CDR3 sequences, with approximately 11% found just once. This receptor was taken from a human donor in good health (CMV status not recorded). Some clones in this sample may be carry-over from other donors' samples. Sequencing was carried out using PBMCs. The J gene is TRBJ2-1, the V gene TRBV27, with D possibly being TRBD1 (6 bases). The DNA of the CDR3 is TGTGCCAGCAGTATCCTACAGGGTAGCTCCTACAATGAGCAGTTCTTC. Translation: CASSILQGSSYNEQFF.